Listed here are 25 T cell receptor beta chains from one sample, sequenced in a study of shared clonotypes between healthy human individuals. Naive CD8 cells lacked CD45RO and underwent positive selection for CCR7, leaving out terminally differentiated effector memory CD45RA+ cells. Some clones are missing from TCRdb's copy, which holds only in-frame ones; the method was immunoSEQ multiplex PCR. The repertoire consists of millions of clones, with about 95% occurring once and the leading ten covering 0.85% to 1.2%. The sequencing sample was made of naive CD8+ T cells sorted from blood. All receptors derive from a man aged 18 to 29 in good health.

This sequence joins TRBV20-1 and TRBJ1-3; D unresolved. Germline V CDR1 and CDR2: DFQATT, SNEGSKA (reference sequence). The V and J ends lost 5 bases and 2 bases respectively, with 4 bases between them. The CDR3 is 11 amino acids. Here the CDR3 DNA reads TGCAGTGCTGCGACTGGAAACACCATATATTTT. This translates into CSAATGNTIYF.

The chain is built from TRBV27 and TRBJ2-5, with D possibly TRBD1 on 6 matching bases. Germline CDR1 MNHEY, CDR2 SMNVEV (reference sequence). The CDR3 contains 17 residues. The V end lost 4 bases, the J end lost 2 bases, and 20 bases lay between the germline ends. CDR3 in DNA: TGTGCCAGCAGTTCTTATCCCCAACGGACAGAACAAGAGACCCAGTACTTC. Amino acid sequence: CASSSYPQRTEQETQYF.

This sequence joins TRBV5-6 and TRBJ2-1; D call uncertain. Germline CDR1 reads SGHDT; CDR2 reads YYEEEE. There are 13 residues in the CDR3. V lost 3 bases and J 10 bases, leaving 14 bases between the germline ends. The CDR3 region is CASSSGYSVEQFF. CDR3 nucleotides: TGTGCCAGCAGCTCGGGCTATTCGGTAGAGCAGTTCTTC.

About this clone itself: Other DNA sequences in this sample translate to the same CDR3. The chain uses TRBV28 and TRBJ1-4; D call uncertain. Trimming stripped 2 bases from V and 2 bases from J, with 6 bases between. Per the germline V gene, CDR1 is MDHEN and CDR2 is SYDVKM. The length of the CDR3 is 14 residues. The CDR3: CASSLPGTNEKLFF. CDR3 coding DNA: TGTGCCAGCAGTTTACCGGGGACTAATGAAAAACTGTTTTTT.

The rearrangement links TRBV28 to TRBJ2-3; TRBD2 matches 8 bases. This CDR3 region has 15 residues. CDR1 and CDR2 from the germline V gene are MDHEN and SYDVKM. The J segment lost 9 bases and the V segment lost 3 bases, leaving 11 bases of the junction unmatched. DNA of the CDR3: TGTGCCAGCAGTTTCGGTCGGGAGGGCCTTGACACGCAGTATTTT. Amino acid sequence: CASSFGREGLDTQYF.

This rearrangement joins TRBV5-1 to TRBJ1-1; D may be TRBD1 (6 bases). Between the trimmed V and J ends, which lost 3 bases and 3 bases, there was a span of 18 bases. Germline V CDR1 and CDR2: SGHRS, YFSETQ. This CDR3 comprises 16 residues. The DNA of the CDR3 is TGCGCCAGCAGCTCAAGACCGGGGGGCGCGGACACTGAAGCTTTCTTT. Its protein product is CASSSRPGGADTEAFF.

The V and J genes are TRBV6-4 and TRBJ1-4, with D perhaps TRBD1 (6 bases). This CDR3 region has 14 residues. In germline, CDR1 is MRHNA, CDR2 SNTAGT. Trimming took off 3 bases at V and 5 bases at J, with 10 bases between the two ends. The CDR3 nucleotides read TGTGCCAGCAGTGAGGACAGTTGGAATGAAAAACTGTTTTTT. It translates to CASSEDSWNEKLFF.

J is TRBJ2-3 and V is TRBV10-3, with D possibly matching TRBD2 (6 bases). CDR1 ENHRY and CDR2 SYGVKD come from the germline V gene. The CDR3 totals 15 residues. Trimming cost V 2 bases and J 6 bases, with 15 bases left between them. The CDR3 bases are TGTGCCATCAGTGAGGAAGCGGGCCTACTCGATACGCAGTATTTT. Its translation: CAISEEAGLLDTQYF.

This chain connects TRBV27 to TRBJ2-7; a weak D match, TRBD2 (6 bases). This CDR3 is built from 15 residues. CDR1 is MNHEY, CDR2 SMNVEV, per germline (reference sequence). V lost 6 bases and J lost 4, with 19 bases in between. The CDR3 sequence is CASRPYAGSGYEQYF. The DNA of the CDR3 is TGTGCCAGCAGGCCCTATGCGGGGAGTGGGTACGAGCAGTACTTC.

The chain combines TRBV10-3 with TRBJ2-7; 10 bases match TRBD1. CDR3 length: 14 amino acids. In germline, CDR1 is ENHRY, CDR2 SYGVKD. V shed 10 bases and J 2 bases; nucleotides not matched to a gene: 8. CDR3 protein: CATGTGANPYEQYF. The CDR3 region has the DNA TGTGCCACCGGGACAGGGGCGAACCCCTACGAGCAGTACTTC.

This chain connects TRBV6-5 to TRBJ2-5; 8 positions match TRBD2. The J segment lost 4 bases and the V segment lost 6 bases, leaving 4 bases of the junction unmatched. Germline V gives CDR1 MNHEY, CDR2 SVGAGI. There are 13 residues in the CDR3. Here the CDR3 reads CASRIAGRETQYF. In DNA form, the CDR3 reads TGTGCCAGCAGAATAGCGGGAAGAGAGACCCAGTACTTC.

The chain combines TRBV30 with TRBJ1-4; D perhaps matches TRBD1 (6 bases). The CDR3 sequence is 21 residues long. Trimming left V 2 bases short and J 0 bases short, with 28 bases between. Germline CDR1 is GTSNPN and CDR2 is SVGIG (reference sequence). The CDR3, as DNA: TGTGCCTGGAGTCAAGAAATCCCAACAGAAACAGGGCCCACAACTAATGAAAAACTGTTTTTT. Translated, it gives CAWSQEIPTETGPTTNEKLFF. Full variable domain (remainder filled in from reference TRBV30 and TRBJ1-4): SQTIHQWPATLVQPVGSPLSLECTVEGTSNPNLYWYRQAAGRGLQLLFYSVGIGQISSEVPQNLSASRPQDRQFILSSKKLLLSDSGFYLCAWSQEIPTETGPTTNEKLFFGSGTQLSVL.

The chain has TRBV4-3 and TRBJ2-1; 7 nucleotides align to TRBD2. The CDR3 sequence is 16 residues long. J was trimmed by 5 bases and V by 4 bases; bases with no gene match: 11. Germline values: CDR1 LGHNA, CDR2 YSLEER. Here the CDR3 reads CASSPLGEGLHNEQFF. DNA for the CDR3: TGCGCCAGCAGCCCTTTGGGGGAGGGCCTGCACAATGAGCAGTTCTTC.

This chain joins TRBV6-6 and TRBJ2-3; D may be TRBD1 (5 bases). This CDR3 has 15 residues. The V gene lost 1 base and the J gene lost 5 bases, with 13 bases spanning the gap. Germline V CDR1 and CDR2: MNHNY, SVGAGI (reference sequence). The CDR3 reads CASSYWGVAGDTQYF. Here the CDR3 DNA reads TGTGCCAGCAGTTACTGGGGCGTAGCCGGAGATACGCAGTATTTT.

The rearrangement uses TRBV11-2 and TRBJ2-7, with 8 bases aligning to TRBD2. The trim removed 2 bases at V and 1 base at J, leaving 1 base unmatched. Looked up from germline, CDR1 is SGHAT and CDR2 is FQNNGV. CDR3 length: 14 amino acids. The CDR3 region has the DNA TGTGCCAGCAGCTTAAGCGGGAGATCCTACGAGCAGTACTTC. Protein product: CASSLSGRSYEQYF.

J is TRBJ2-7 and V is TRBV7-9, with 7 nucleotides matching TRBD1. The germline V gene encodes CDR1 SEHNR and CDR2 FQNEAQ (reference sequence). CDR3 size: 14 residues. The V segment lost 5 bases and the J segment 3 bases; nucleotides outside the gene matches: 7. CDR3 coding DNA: TGTGCCAGCAGCGATAAGACAGGGTTCTACGAGCAGTACTTC. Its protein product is CASSDKTGFYEQYF. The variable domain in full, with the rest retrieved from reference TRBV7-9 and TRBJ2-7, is DTGVSQNPRHKITKRGQNVTFRCDPISEHNRLYWYRQTLGQGPEFLTYFQNEAQLEKSRLLSDRFSAERPKGSFSTLEIQRTEQGDSAMYLCASSDKTGFYEQYFGPGTRLTVT.

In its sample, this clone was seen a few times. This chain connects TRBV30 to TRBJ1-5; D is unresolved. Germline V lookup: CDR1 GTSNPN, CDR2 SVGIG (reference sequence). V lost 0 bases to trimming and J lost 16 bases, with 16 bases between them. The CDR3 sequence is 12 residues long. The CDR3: CAWSVDTPEVHF. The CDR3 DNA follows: TGTGCCTGGAGTGTCGACACACCCGAGGTTCATTTT.

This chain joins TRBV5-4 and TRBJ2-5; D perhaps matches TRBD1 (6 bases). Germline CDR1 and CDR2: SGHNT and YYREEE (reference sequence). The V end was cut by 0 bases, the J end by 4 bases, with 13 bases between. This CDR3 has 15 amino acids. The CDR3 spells CASSLATGPGETQYF. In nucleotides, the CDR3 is TGTGCCAGCAGCTTGGCCACAGGGCCGGGAGAGACCCAGTACTTC.

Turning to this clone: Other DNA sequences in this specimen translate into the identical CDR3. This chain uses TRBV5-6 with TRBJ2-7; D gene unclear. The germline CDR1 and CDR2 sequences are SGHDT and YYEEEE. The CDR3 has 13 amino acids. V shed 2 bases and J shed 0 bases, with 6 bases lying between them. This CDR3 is CASSFDGSYEQYF. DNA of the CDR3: TGTGCCAGCAGCTTCGACGGCTCCTACGAGCAGTACTTC.

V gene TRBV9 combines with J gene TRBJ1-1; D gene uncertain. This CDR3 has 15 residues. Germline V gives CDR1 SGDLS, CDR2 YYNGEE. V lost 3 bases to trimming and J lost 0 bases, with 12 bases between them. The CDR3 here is CASSGETLLNTEAFF. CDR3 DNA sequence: TGTGCCAGCAGCGGGGAGACGCTTTTGAACACTGAAGCTTTCTTT.

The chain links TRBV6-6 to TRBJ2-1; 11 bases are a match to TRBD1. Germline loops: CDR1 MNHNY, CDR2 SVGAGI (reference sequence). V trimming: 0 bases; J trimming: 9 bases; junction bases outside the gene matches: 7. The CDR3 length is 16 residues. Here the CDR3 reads CASSYSGQGAVGEQFF. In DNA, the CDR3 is TGTGCCAGCAGTTACTCAGGACAGGGGGCTGTAGGTGAGCAGTTCTTC.

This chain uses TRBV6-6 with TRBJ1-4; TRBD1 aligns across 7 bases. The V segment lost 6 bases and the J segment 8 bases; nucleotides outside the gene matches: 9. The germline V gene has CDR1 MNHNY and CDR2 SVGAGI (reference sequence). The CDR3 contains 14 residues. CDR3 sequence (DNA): TGTGCCAGCAGAGACAGGGTAGGGGAAGAAAAACTGTTTTTT. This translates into CASRDRVGEEKLFF.

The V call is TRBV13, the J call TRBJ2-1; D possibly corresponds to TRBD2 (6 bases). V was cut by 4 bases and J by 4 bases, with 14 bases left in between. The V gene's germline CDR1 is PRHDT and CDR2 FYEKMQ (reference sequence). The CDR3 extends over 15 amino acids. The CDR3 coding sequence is TGTGCCAGCAGCTCCCGGGACTCCCTATACAATGAGCAGTTCTTC. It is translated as CASSSRDSLYNEQFF.

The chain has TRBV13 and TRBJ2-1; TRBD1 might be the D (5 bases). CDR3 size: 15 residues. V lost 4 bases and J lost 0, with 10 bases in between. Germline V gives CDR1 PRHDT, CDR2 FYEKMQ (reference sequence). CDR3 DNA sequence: TGTGCCAGCAGCTCTAGACAGTTCTCCTACAATGAGCAGTTCTTC. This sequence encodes CASSSRQFSYNEQFF.

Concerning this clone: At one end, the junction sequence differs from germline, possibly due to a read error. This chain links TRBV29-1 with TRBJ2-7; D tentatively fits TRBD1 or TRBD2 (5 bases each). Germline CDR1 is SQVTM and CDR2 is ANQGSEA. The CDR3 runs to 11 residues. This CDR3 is CSVEGEIEQYF. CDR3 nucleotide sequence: TGCAGCGTCGAAGGGGAGATCGAGCAGTACTTC.